Below, 32 T cell receptor beta chains from the same sample are listed, as sequenced in a study of shared clonotypes between healthy human individuals. The protocol was immunoSEQ multiplex PCR, while the TCRdb copy is restricted to in-frame clones and leaves out a portion. The data show about 2 million clones, with 95% seen just once and roughly 0.13% held by the top ten. Specimen: naive CD4+ T cells sorted from blood. The subset here: CD45RA+ positively selected. All receptors derive from a man younger than 30 in good health.

The chain has TRBV10-3 and TRBJ2-2, with D hard to call. Trimming stripped 9 bases from V and 3 bases from J, with 8 bases between. CDR1 ENHRY and CDR2 SYGVKD come from the germline V gene. The CDR3 has 12 residues. CDR3 sequence reads: CAMGPHTGELFF. DNA for the CDR3: TGTGCCATGGGCCCACACACCGGGGAGCTGTTTTTT.

The rearrangement joins TRBV7-8 to TRBJ2-5, with 9 bases identical to TRBD2. The CDR3 has 16 amino acids. The germline gives CDR1 SGHVS, CDR2 FQNEAQ. With 1 base clipped from V and 2 bases from J, the junction kept 5 bases outside the gene matches. This CDR3 is CASSLVPLAGQETQYF. In DNA form, the CDR3 reads TGTGCCAGCAGCTTAGTCCCGCTAGCGGGGCAAGAGACCCAGTACTTC.

The chain employs TRBV30 and TRBJ1-6; 8 bases map to TRBD1. V lost 3 bases, J lost 7 bases, and 2 bases stayed unmatched. Germline CDR1 reads GTSNPN; CDR2 reads SVGIG (reference sequence). The CDR3 is 13 amino acids. The CDR3 sequence: CAWRDRANSPLHF. The CDR3 bases are TGTGCCTGGAGGGACAGGGCGAATTCACCCCTCCACTTT.

J is TRBJ2-1 and V is TRBV6-5; 7 positions agree with TRBD1. There are 15 residues in the CDR3. Trimming took 4 bases from V and 0 from J; bases not matched to a gene: 3. The germline V gene encodes CDR1 MNHEY and CDR2 SVGAGI. The CDR3 DNA is TGTGCCAGCAGTTCCCGACAGGGCTCCTACAATGAGCAGTTCTTC. It specifies CASSSRQGSYNEQFF.

The chain recombines TRBV6-6 with TRBJ1-5, with D maybe TRBD1 (6 bases). Germline CDR1 and CDR2: MNHNY and SVGAGI (reference sequence). The CDR3 is 12 residues long. The CDR3 region has the DNA TGTGAGAGGGGGATTGAGAATCAGCCCCAGCATTTT. Encoded protein: CERGIENQPQHF.

The J gene is TRBJ1-4, the V gene TRBV4-1; D is unclear. Trimming removed 5 bases from V and 2 bases from J, with 6 bases in between. The CDR3 is 13 residues long. Germline lookup yields CDR1 MGHRA and CDR2 YSYEKL. The CDR3 protein is CASSASTNEKLFF. The CDR3 DNA reads as TGCGCCAGCAGCGCATCCACTAATGAAAAACTGTTTTTT.

This clone appeared a single time. The rearrangement uses TRBV7-9 and TRBJ1-4, with 7 bases fitting TRBD1. CDR3 length: 15 amino acids. In germline, CDR1 is SEHNR, CDR2 FQNEAQ (reference sequence). The V and J ends lost 3 bases and 7 bases, in that order; junction bases with no gene match: 8. CDR3: CASSLGTGESEKLFF. The CDR3 DNA follows: TGTGCCAGCAGCTTGGGTACAGGGGAGAGTGAAAAACTGTTTTTT. The full variable domain, rest sourced from reference TRBV7-9 and TRBJ1-4, is DTGVSQNPRHKITKRGQNVTFRCDPISEHNRLYWYRQTLGQGPEFLTYFQNEAQLEKSRLLSDRFSAERPKGSFSTLEIQRTEQGDSAMYLCASSLGTGESEKLFFGSGTQLSVL.

The sample holds one count of this clone. The chain's CDR3 is CASSQGSLRGFGAFF. In nucleotides, the CDR3 is TGCGCCAGCAGCCAAGGGAGCTTGAGGGGCTTTGGGGCTTTCTTT. The rearrangement uses TRBV4-1 and TRBJ1-1, with D perhaps TRBD1 (5 bases). With 1 base removed from V and 11 bases from J, the gap between germline ends came to 20 bases. The CDR3 extends over 15 amino acids. Germline V gene lookup returns CDR1 MGHRA and CDR2 YSYEKL.

This chain uses TRBV7-2 with TRBJ2-5; D might be TRBD2 (6 bases). From germline, CDR1 is SGHTA and CDR2 FQGNSA. V was trimmed by 2 bases and J by 2 bases, leaving 18 bases between them. The CDR3 is 17 residues long. The CDR3 spells CASSLRWSWGEQETQYF. CDR3 sequence (DNA): TGTGCCAGCAGCTTACGGTGGTCGTGGGGGGAACAAGAGACCCAGTACTTC.

This clone was counted a single time. The rearrangement uses TRBV28 and TRBJ2-5; no firm D call. The CDR3 is 13 residues long. V lost 7 bases and J lost 5, with 14 bases in between. Germline V gene lookup returns CDR1 MDHEN and CDR2 SYDVKM. The CDR3 reads CASKPPGRETQYF. CDR3 bases: TGTGCCAGCAAACCTCCGGGTCGGGAGACCCAGTACTTC.

V and J are TRBV19 and TRBJ1-1; D is unclear. This CDR3 region has 13 residues. Germline V lookup: CDR1 LNHDA, CDR2 SQIVND (reference sequence). Trimming removed 5 bases at V and 2 bases at J, with 9 bases between. The CDR3 DNA reads TGTGCCAGTAGTGTTACGGATAACACTGAAGCTTTCTTT. Protein product: CASSVTDNTEAFF.

V gene TRBV30 combines with J gene TRBJ2-7; D uncertain. Trimming cost V 0 bases and J 5 bases, with 8 bases left between them. This CDR3 spans 12 amino acids. Germline V lookup: CDR1 GTSNPN, CDR2 SVGIG (reference sequence). The CDR3 spells CAWSVRQDEQYF. The CDR3 DNA follows: TGTGCCTGGAGTGTACGTCAGGACGAGCAGTACTTC.

The chain combines TRBV19 with TRBJ2-7; no clear D gene. The germline V gene has CDR1 LNHDA and CDR2 SQIVND (reference sequence). Trimming pared 3 bases from V and 0 bases from J, leaving 12 bases between. The CDR3 is 15 residues long. The CDR3 nucleotides read TGTGCCAGTAGTATGGTAGGGAAAATCTCCTACGAGCAGTACTTC. Encoded protein: CASSMVGKISYEQYF.

The sample holds one count of this clone. The V call is TRBV30, the J call TRBJ2-3; no reliable D call. Germline V gene lookup returns CDR1 GTSNPN and CDR2 SVGIG (reference sequence). The CDR3 sequence is 15 residues long. With 4 bases removed from V and 3 bases from J, the gap between germline ends came to 17 bases. Here the CDR3 DNA reads TGTGCCTGGACCCATAAGCAGCGTGGAACAGATACGCAGTATTTT. Amino acids: CAWTHKQRGTDTQYF.

The chain links TRBV9 to TRBJ1-2, with 9 bases matching TRBD1. The length of the CDR3 is 15 residues. Germline V gene lookup returns CDR1 SGDLS and CDR2 YYNGEE. After removal of 2 bases from V and 5 bases from J, the junction contained 7 bases not matched to a gene. Here the CDR3 reads CASSVRDRAMYGYTF. CDR3 nucleotides: TGTGCCAGCAGCGTGCGGGACAGGGCGATGTATGGCTACACCTTC.

The rearrangement uses TRBV7-8 and TRBJ1-1, with no clear D. This CDR3 spans 13 amino acids. The V gene's germline CDR1 is SGHVS and CDR2 FQNEAQ. Trimming cost V 3 bases and J 1 base, with 6 bases left between them. The DNA of the CDR3 is TGTGCCAGCAGCTTCTCAGAGAACACTGAAGCTTTCTTT. This codes for CASSFSENTEAFF. Full variable domain (missing parts from reference TRBV7-8 and TRBJ1-1): GAGVSQSPRYKVAKRGQDVALRCDPISGHVSLFWYQQALGQGPEFLTYFQNEAQLDKSGLPSDRFFAERPEGSVSTLKIQRTQQEDSAVYLCASSFSENTEAFFGQGTRLTVV.

The chain has TRBV5-4 and TRBJ2-6; D is perhaps TRBD1 or TRBD2 (5 bases each). The CDR3 length is 17 residues. Trimming took 4 bases from V and 1 from J, leaving 15 bases between them. Looked up from germline, CDR1 is SGHNT and CDR2 is YYREEE (reference sequence). CDR3 in DNA: TGTGCCAGCAGCCCTCGGGGCGGACGGTCTGGGGCCAACGTCCTGACTTTC. Its translation is CASSPRGGRSGANVLTF.

This clone occurred once. V and J are TRBV6-4 and TRBJ2-3; no clear D. Germline V gene sequence: CDR1 MRHNA, CDR2 SNTAGT. With 2 bases removed from V and 4 bases from J, the gap between germline ends came to 7 bases. The CDR3 runs to 13 residues. The CDR3 DNA reads as TGTGCCAGCAGTGACAAACGGTCAGATACGCAGTATTTT. Its translation: CASSDKRSDTQYF.

The chain joins TRBV27 to TRBJ1-1; D gene ambiguous. Germline assignment: CDR1 MNHEY and CDR2 SMNVEV (reference sequence). V was cut by 5 bases and J by 5 bases, with 15 bases left in between. The CDR3 is 14 residues long. Here the CDR3 DNA reads TGTGCCAGCAGTCCCCTCGGGGAAGGGACTGAAGCTTTCTTT. It yields the protein CASSPLGEGTEAFF.

The V and J genes are TRBV5-1 and TRBJ2-5, with D perhaps matching TRBD1 or TRBD2 (5 bases each). This CDR3 has 14 amino acids. Between the trimmed V and J ends, which lost 4 bases and 5 bases, there was a span of 15 bases. From germline, CDR1 is SGHRS and CDR2 YFSETQ. The CDR3 DNA reads TGCGCCAGCAGCCCCGGAGCAGGGACGGAGACCCAGTACTTC. Its protein product is CASSPGAGTETQYF.

This CDR3 is CASSLSQTDTQYF. In DNA, the CDR3 is TGCGCCAGCAGCTTGTCTCAAACAGATACGCAGTATTTT. The chain is built from TRBV5-1 and TRBJ2-3; no clear D gene. The CDR3 has 13 amino acids. Germline CDR1 SGHRS, CDR2 YFSETQ. Trimming took off 1 base at V and 3 bases at J, with 6 bases between the two ends.

The gene calls are TRBV19 and TRBJ1-1; no clear D gene. This CDR3 is 14 amino acids long. Germline V gene sequence: CDR1 LNHDA, CDR2 SQIVND (reference sequence). Trimming removed 7 bases at V and 4 bases at J, with 16 bases between. CDR3 nucleotide sequence: TGTGCCAGTACCCTGGCGGGAGAGGGCACTGAAGCTTTCTTT. Its protein product is CASTLAGEGTEAFF.

This clone was observed a single time. The rearrangement links TRBV5-8 to TRBJ2-5, with 8 bases that match TRBD1. The V gene end was trimmed by 0 bases and the J gene end by 5 bases; junction bases not matched to a gene: 6. The V gene's germline CDR1 is SGHTS and CDR2 YDEGEE. CDR3 size: 15 residues. The CDR3 spells CASSLAAGGWETQYF. In DNA form, the CDR3 reads TGTGCCAGCAGCTTGGCGGCAGGGGGCTGGGAGACCCAGTACTTC. Based on the CDR3 plus reference TRBV5-8 and TRBJ2-5, the full variable domain is EAGVTQSPTHLIKTRGQQATLRCSPISGHTSVYWYQQALGLGLQFLLWYDEGEERNRGNFPPRFSGRQFPNYSSELNVNALELEDSALYLCASSLAAGGWETQYFGPGTRLLVL.

The V gene is TRBV7-9, the J gene TRBJ2-3; D call uncertain. V lost 2 bases, J lost 10 bases, and 7 bases lay in between. Germline-derived CDR1 and CDR2 are SEHNR and FQNEAQ (reference sequence). CDR3 length: 11 residues. The CDR3 DNA reads as TGTGCCAGCAGCTTACCCGATGCGCAGTATTTT. Protein sequence: CASSLPDAQYF. The complete variable domain, with remaining parts taken from reference TRBV7-9 and TRBJ2-3, reads DTGVSQNPRHKITKRGQNVTFRCDPISEHNRLYWYRQTLGQGPEFLTYFQNEAQLEKSRLLSDRFSAERPKGSFSTLEIQRTEQGDSAMYLCASSLPDAQYFGPGTRLTVL.

The CDR3 sequence is CASSLVGQPGSGYTF. The CDR3 nucleotides are TGTGCCAGCAGCTTGGTTGGTCAGCCGGGATCTGGCTACACCTTC. J is TRBJ1-2 and V is TRBV5-5, with D hard to call. CDR1 and CDR2 from the germline V gene are SGHKS and YYEKEE (reference sequence). V was pared by 0 bases and J by 7 bases, with 16 bases between. CDR3 length: 15 residues.

The rearrangement links TRBV7-2 to TRBJ1-1, with TRBD1 matching over 9 bases. The CDR3 is 15 amino acids. J was trimmed by 9 bases and V by 1 base; bases with no gene match: 9. The V gene's germline CDR1 is SGHTA and CDR2 FQGNSA. CDR3 in DNA: TGTGCCAGCAGCTTAGATAGTGGACAGGGGAGGAAAGCTTTCTTT. It codes for CASSLDSGQGRKAFF.

The chain links TRBV11-2 to TRBJ1-4; TRBD1 might be the D (5 bases). This CDR3 contains 15 residues. Germline CDR1 and CDR2: SGHAT and FQNNGV. Trimming removed 6 bases from V and 6 bases from J, with 17 bases in between. The CDR3 sequence is CASRLWGVVDEKLFF. CDR3 DNA sequence: TGTGCCAGCAGACTTTGGGGGGTCGTGGATGAAAAACTGTTTTTT.

The V and J genes are TRBV5-1 and TRBJ2-2; no definite D call. Germline CDR1 is SGHRS and CDR2 is YFSETQ. The CDR3 is 10 residues long. V was trimmed by 7 bases and J by 5 bases, leaving 3 bases between them. As DNA, the CDR3 is TGCGCCAGCCGGACCGGGGAGCTGTTTTTT. Its translation: CASRTGELFF. Variable domain in full (rest from reference TRBV5-1 and TRBJ2-2): KAGVTQTPRYLIKTRGQQVTLSCSPISGHRSVSWYQQTPGQGLQFLFEYFSETQRNKGNFPGRFSGRQFSNSRSEMNVSTLELGDSALYLCASRTGELFFGEGSRLTVL.

The rearrangement links TRBV7-9 to TRBJ1-2, with D unresolved. Trimming took off 1 base at V and 1 base at J, with 10 bases between the two ends. CDR3 length: 15 amino acids. Germline V gene sequence: CDR1 SEHNR, CDR2 FQNEAQ (reference sequence). CDR3 region: CASSLGQALNYGYTF. CDR3 DNA sequence: TGTGCCAGCAGCTTAGGGCAGGCTCTTAACTATGGCTACACCTTC.

The chain has TRBV6-6 and TRBJ2-7; a weak D match, TRBD1 (6 bases). Looked up from germline, CDR1 is MNHNY and CDR2 is SVGAGI (reference sequence). V was trimmed by 2 bases and J by 4 bases, leaving 12 bases between them. This CDR3 is built from 14 residues. The chain's CDR3 is CASSYGGSEYEQYF. DNA of the CDR3: TGTGCCAGCAGTTACGGGGGCAGCGAATACGAGCAGTACTTC.

This chain links TRBV18 with TRBJ1-6; 9 nucleotides align to TRBD1. The junction had 10 bases not matched to a gene; V was cut back by 3 bases and J by 10 bases. The CDR3 covers 16 residues. Germline CDR1 reads KGHSH; CDR2 reads LQKENI. The CDR3 loop reads CASSPRQGDPGSPLHF. Written as DNA, the CDR3 is TGTGCCAGCTCACCCCGACAGGGGGATCCAGGATCACCCCTCCACTTT. The variable domain in full, with the rest retrieved from reference TRBV18 and TRBJ1-6, is NAGVMQNPRHLVRRRGQEARLRCSPMKGHSHVYWYRQLPEEGLKFMVYLQKENIIDESGMPKERFSAEFPKEGPSILRIQQVVRGDSAAYFCASSPRQGDPGSPLHFGNGTRLTVT.

The chain employs TRBV5-1 and TRBJ2-5, with TRBD2 matching over 7 bases. Germline CDR1 SGHRS, CDR2 YFSETQ. Trimming cost V 3 bases and J 4 bases; bases outside gene matches: 6. The length of the CDR3 is 14 residues. In nucleotides, the CDR3 is TGCGCCAGCAGCTCCCTTACTAGCGCAGAGACCCAGTACTTC. It codes for CASSSLTSAETQYF.